Below, 21 T cell receptor beta chains from the same sample are listed, as sequenced in a study of blood T cell repertoires in COVID-19. Sequenced by immunoSEQ multiplex PCR; TCRdb stores in-frame clones only, minus some. The sample lists about 99,000 clones; about 80% were seen once. Input material: peripheral blood. The receptors were gathered from a human donor in a cohort sampled during active COVID-19.

The rearrangement joins TRBV5-1 to TRBJ2-5; 9 bases fit TRBD2. The V gene's germline CDR1 is SGHRS and CDR2 YFSETQ. This CDR3 comprises 16 residues. Trimming took 0 bases from V and 1 from J; bases not matched to a gene: 4. The CDR3: CASSLVSGGIQETQYF. CDR3 nucleotide sequence: TGCGCCAGCAGCTTGGTTAGCGGGGGTATCCAAGAGACCCAGTACTTC.

The J gene is TRBJ1-1, the V gene TRBV11-2; the match to TRBD1 covers 8 bases. Per the germline V gene, CDR1 is SGHAT and CDR2 is FQNNGV. The CDR3 contains 16 residues. V gave up 5 bases and J gave up 4 bases; unmatched junction bases: 12. The CDR3 nucleotides are TGTGCCAGCAGCCCAAAGCCGACAGGGGTAAGCACTGAAGCTTTCTTT. It translates to CASSPKPTGVSTEAFF.

There are a few counts of this clone. The same CDR3 can be traced to other DNA sequences in this sample. The chain links TRBV5-1 to TRBJ2-5; 7 positions match TRBD1. The V and J ends lost 4 bases and 1 base, in that order; junction bases with no gene match: 4. The germline CDR1 and CDR2 sequences are SGHRS and YFSETQ. The CDR3 sequence is 14 residues long. DNA of the CDR3: TGCGCCAGCAGCCCGGGACAGCCCCAAGAGACCCAGTACTTC. Protein sequence: CASSPGQPQETQYF. Filled out from reference TRBV5-1 and TRBJ2-5, the complete variable domain reads KAGVTQTPRYLIKTRGQQVTLSCSPISGHRSVSWYQQTPGQGLQFLFEYFSETQRNKGNFPGRFSGRQFSNSRSEMNVSTLELGDSALYLCASSPGQPQETQYFGPGTRLLVL.

The V and J genes are TRBV7-2 and TRBJ2-7; D perhaps matches TRBD2 (5 bases). V was shortened by 7 bases and J by 2 bases, with 15 bases between the two germline ends. The CDR3 length is 14 residues. Germline lookup yields CDR1 SGHTA and CDR2 FQGNSA. CDR3 in DNA: TGTGCCAGCACCCCGAAACGGGAAACCTACGAGCAGTACTTC. This codes for CASTPKRETYEQYF.

Only one count was recorded for this clone. The gene calls are TRBV9 and TRBJ2-4; D perhaps matches TRBD2 (5 bases). CDR3 size: 12 residues. V was trimmed by 4 bases and J by 9 bases, leaving 11 bases between them. Germline loops: CDR1 SGDLS, CDR2 YYNGEE. The CDR3 DNA follows: TGTGCCAGCAGCCCCGGGGAGACCATTCAGTACTTC. Amino acid sequence: CASSPGETIQYF.

The genes are TRBV5-6 and TRBJ1-2; TRBD1 agrees at 7 bases. The CDR3 sequence is 13 residues long. The V and J ends lost 5 bases and 8 bases, in that order; junction bases with no gene match: 9. Germline CDR1 is SGHDT and CDR2 is YYEEEE. CDR3 coding DNA: TGTGCCAGCAGATCTCGACAGGGTCGGGGCTACACCTTC. As protein: CASRSRQGRGYTF.

V gene TRBV6-5 combines with J gene TRBJ2-7, with D maybe TRBD2 (7 bases). This CDR3 contains 15 residues. The V end lost 8 bases, the J end lost 0 bases, and 17 bases lay between the germline ends. In germline, CDR1 is MNHEY, CDR2 SVGAGI. The CDR3 is CASYERGGASYEQYF. The CDR3 DNA reads TGTGCCAGCTATGAGAGAGGGGGGGCCTCCTACGAGCAGTACTTC.

The V gene is TRBV28, the J gene TRBJ1-1, with TRBD1 matching over 7 bases. This CDR3 spans 13 amino acids. Per germline, CDR1 MDHEN and CDR2 SYDVKM. Trimming cost V 5 bases and J 7 bases; bases outside gene matches: 7. The CDR3, as DNA: TGTGCCAGCAGTCAAGGGACAGAAGTTGAAGCTTTCTTT. This codes for CASSQGTEVEAFF.

The rearrangement joins TRBV12-3 or TRBV12-4 to TRBJ1-1, with D perhaps matching TRBD1 (5 bases). V shed 3 bases and J shed 5 bases, with 10 bases lying between them. The CDR3 has 13 amino acids. The CDR3 reads CASSFQGSTEAFF. The CDR3 bases are TGTGCCAGCAGTTTTCAGGGTTCTACTGAAGCTTTCTTT.

The chain has TRBV2 and TRBJ1-5; no definite D call. The CDR3 runs to 16 residues. CDR1 SNHLY and CDR2 FYNNEI come from the germline V gene. The V end lost 2 bases, the J end lost 0 bases, and 11 bases lay between the germline ends. This chain's CDR3 is CASSETASGSNQPQHF. DNA of the CDR3: TGTGCCAGCAGTGAAACGGCGTCAGGTAGCAATCAGCCCCAGCATTTT. Full variable domain (rest looked up from reference TRBV2 and TRBJ1-5): EPEVTQTPSHQVTQMGQEVILRCVPISNHLYFYWYRQILGQKVEFLVSFYNNEISEKSEIFDDQFSVERPDGSNFTLKIRSTKLEDSAMYFCASSETASGSNQPQHFGDGTRLSIL.

The rearrangement joins TRBV5-4 to TRBJ1-1; weak D call: TRBD1 (6 bases). Trimming took off 0 bases at V and 3 bases at J, with 9 bases between the two ends. The V gene's germline CDR1 is SGHNT and CDR2 YYREEE (reference sequence). CDR3 length: 14 amino acids. The CDR3 nucleotides are TGTGCCAGCAGCTTGGGAGGGGGGGACACTGAAGCTTTCTTT. Protein product: CASSLGGGDTEAFF.

This clone has just one count. The chain links TRBV5-1 to TRBJ1-2; D ambiguous. V gave up 6 bases and J gave up 0 bases, with 9 bases separating them. CDR1 and CDR2 from the germline V gene are SGHRS and YFSETQ. This CDR3 is 13 amino acids long. The CDR3 region is CASNDISNYGYTF. The CDR3 bases are TGCGCCAGCAATGACATATCTAACTATGGCTACACCTTC. Together with reference TRBV5-1 and TRBJ1-2, the CDR3 gives the full variable domain: KAGVTQTPRYLIKTRGQQVTLSCSPISGHRSVSWYQQTPGQGLQFLFEYFSETQRNKGNFPGRFSGRQFSNSRSEMNVSTLELGDSALYLCASNDISNYGYTFGSGTRLTVV.

The chain employs TRBV7-2 and TRBJ2-2; possibly TRBD1 for D (5 bases). Germline-derived CDR1 and CDR2 are SGHTA and FQGNSA. V dropped 4 bases and J dropped 5 bases, with 17 bases sitting between them. The CDR3 is 16 residues long. The CDR3 nucleotides are TGTGCCAGCAGCTCAGGGCCGCGGCCCCTAACCGGGGAGCTGTTTTTT. Protein product: CASSSGPRPLTGELFF.

The J gene is TRBJ2-7, the V gene TRBV19; 8 bases match TRBD1. The CDR3 runs 15 residues. V lost 5 bases and J lost 2; bases outside the gene matches: 8. In germline, CDR1 is LNHDA, CDR2 SQIVND (reference sequence). For the CDR3, the DNA is TGTGCCAGTAGTCTTTCGTCAGGGGGCACCTACGAGCAGTACTTC. Amino acids: CASSLSSGGTYEQYF.

The chain couples TRBV9 to TRBJ1-3; weak D call: TRBD1 (5 bases). Between the trimmed V and J ends, which lost 1 base and 2 bases, there was a span of 22 bases. This CDR3 has 19 amino acids. Germline values: CDR1 SGDLS, CDR2 YYNGEE. The CDR3 DNA follows: TGTGCCAGCAGCGTAATCGGAGGAGGGGCAGGGAAAGCTGGAAACACCATATATTTT. As protein: CASSVIGGGAGKAGNTIYF. Drawing the rest from reference TRBV9 and TRBJ1-3, the complete variable domain is DSGVTQTPKHLITATGQRVTLRCSPRSGDLSVYWYQQSLDQGLQFLIQYYNGEERAKGNILERFSAQQFPDLHSELNLSSLELGDSALYFCASSVIGGGAGKAGNTIYFGEGSWLTVV.

This clone was counted only a few times. The chain combines TRBV24-1 with TRBJ2-2, with TRBD2 matching 8 bases. V lost 11 bases, J lost 2 bases, and 9 bases stayed unmatched. Germline CDR1 and CDR2: KGHDR and SFDVKD. This CDR3 contains 15 residues. The CDR3 DNA is TGTGCCATCCCTAAGCGGGGGTTTAACACCGGGGAGCTGTTTTTT. It encodes CAIPKRGFNTGELFF.

The chain joins TRBV5-1 to TRBJ2-1; 8 bases are shared with TRBD2. CDR1 is SGHRS and CDR2 is YFSETQ in the germline V gene. There are 16 residues in the CDR3. V was pared by 4 bases and J by 7 bases, with 13 bases of the junction left unmatched. In DNA form, the CDR3 reads TGCGCCAGCAGCCCCGCCGGGGGGGCGGTGAGTAATGAGCAGTTCTTC. Protein sequence: CASSPAGGAVSNEQFF. The complete variable domain, with remaining parts taken from reference TRBV5-1 and TRBJ2-1, reads KAGVTQTPRYLIKTRGQQVTLSCSPISGHRSVSWYQQTPGQGLQFLFEYFSETQRNKGNFPGRFSGRQFSNSRSEMNVSTLELGDSALYLCASSPAGGAVSNEQFFGPGTRLTVL.

This clone was observed once. The V and J genes are TRBV30 and TRBJ2-7, with no clear D. Trimming took 4 bases from V and 2 from J, leaving 15 bases between them. Germline V gene sequence: CDR1 GTSNPN, CDR2 SVGIG (reference sequence). This CDR3 contains 14 residues. CDR3 residues: CAWKEYPGPYEQYF. In DNA form, the CDR3 reads TGTGCCTGGAAGGAGTATCCGGGTCCCTACGAGCAGTACTTC.

The chain links TRBV3-1 (or the pseudogene TRBV3-2) to TRBJ1-3; TRBD1 aligns across 7 bases. The ends lost 5 bases at V and 0 bases at J; junction bases unmatched: 1. Germline CDR1 reads LGHDT; CDR2 reads YNNKEL (reference sequence). The CDR3 sequence is 14 residues long. For the CDR3, the DNA is TGTGCCAGCAGCGGGACAGCCTCTGGAAACACCATATATTTT. This sequence encodes CASSGTASGNTIYF.

The J gene is TRBJ1-6, the V gene TRBV30, with 9 bases lining up with TRBD1. The CDR3 sequence is 13 residues long. The V and J ends lost 5 bases and 6 bases, in that order; junction bases with no gene match: 2. The germline V gene encodes CDR1 GTSNPN and CDR2 SVGIG (reference sequence). The CDR3 DNA sequence: TGTGCCTGGGCGGGACAGGGTAATTCACCCCTCCACTTT. It yields the protein CAWAGQGNSPLHF.

V usage is TRBV19 and J usage is TRBJ2-1; 7 bases are shared with TRBD2. V gave up 9 bases and J gave up 7 bases; unmatched junction bases: 15. The CDR3 is 15 amino acids. From germline, CDR1 is LNHDA and CDR2 SQIVND (reference sequence). The CDR3 loop reads CASRLSGGAGNEQFF. In DNA, the CDR3 is TGTGCCAGCCGGCTTTCGGGGGGAGCAGGGAATGAGCAGTTCTTC.